The sequence of this T cell receptor beta chain was determined in a study of Graves' ophthalmopathy and Graves' hyperthyroidism. Background on the study: Absence of ophthalmopathy within 18 months of follow-up defined stable hyperthyroidism.

Findings and caveats of the study: Using a 13-signature model, the authors split ophthalmopathy from stable hyperthyroidism, with roughly 90% sensitivity and 80% to 84% specificity.

Hyperthyroidism patients were newly diagnosed, ill under 2 months, and aged 18 to 65 years. Reliance was placed on clinical symptoms, serum thyroxine, TRAb, thyroid ultrasound and orbital computed tomography for diagnosis. Notes on this clonotype: As yet, its antigen is unknown.

Beta-chain TCR CDR3 regions were amplified from RNA transcripts. Second-round multiplex PCR followed a first-round RT-PCR using HTBI primers. TCRdb reanalysed the multiplex PCR reads using MiXCR and keeps one entry per CDR3 protein. The repertoire holds roughly 1.1 million distinct CDR3 sequences, around a third seen once, with roughly 10% in the top ten. The origin of this receptor is an adult man with Graves' hyperthyroidism. The source material was peripheral blood or thyroid tissue (not recorded which).

CDR3 protein: CSVGGPFSSPLHF. In nucleotides, the CDR3 is TGCAGCGTTGGGGGCCCTTTCTCTTCACCCCTCCACTTT. The chain recombines TRBV29-1 with TRBJ1-6, with a possible D match to TRBD1 (5 bases). The CDR3 consists of 13 residues. Germline values: CDR1 SQVTM, CDR2 ANQGSEA. Trimming removed 4 bases at V and 9 bases at J, with 13 bases between.